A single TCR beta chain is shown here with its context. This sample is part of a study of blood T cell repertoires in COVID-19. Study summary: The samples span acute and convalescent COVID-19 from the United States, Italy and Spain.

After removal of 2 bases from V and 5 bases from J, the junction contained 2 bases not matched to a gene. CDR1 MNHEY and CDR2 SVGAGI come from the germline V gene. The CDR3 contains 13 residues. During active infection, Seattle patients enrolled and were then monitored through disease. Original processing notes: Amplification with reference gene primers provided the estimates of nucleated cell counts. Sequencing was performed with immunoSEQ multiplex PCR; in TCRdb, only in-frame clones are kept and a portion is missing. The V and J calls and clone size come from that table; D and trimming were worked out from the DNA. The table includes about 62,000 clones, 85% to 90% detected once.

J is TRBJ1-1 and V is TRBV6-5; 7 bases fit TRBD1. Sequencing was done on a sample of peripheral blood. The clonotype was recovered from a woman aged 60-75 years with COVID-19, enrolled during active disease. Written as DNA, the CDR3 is TGTGCCAGCAGTTACATCAGGGGGACTGAAGCTTTCTTT. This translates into CASSYIRGTEAFF.